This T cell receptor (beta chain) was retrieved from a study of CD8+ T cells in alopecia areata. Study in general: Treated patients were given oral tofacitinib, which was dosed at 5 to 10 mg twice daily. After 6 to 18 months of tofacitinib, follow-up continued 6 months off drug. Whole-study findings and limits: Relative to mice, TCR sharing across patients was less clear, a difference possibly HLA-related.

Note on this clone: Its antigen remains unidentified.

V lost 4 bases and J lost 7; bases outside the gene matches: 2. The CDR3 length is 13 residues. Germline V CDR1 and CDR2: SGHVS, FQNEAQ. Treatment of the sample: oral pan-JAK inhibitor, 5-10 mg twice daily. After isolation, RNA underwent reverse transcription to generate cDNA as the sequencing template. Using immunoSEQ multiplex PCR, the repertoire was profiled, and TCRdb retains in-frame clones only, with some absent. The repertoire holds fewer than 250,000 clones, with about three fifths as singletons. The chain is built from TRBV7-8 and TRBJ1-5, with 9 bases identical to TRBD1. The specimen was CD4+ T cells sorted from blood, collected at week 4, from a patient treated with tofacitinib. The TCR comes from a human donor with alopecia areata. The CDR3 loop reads CASSWTGDQPQHF. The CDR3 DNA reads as TGTGCCAGCAGCTGGACAGGGGACCAGCCCCAGCATTTT.